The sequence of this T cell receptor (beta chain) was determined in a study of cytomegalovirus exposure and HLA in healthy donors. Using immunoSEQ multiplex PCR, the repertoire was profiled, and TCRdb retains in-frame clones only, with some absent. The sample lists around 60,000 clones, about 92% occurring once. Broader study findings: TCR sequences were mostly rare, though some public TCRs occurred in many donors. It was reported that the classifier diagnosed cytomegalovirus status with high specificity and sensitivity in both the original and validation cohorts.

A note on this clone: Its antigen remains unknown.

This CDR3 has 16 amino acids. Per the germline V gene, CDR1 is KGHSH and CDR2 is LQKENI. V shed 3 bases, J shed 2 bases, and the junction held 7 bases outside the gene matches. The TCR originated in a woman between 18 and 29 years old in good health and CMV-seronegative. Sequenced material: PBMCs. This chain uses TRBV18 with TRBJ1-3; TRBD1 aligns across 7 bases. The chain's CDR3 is CASSPAGQKTGNTIYF. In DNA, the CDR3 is TGTGCCAGCTCACCCGCGGGACAGAAGACTGGAAACACCATATATTTT.